Given below is one TCR beta chain in context. Its antigen remains unknown. At one of its ends the junction is not consistent with the germline gene, which may arise from a read error. Libraries were prepared by immunoSEQ multiplex PCR; TCRdb keeps only in-frame clonotypes and omits some of them. The table shows about 54,000 clones, with about 89% occurring only once. The data derive from a study of OX40 agonist ivuxolimab in advanced cancers. Overall study: With a range of roughly 20 to 79, age averaged about 58 years, and around 80% were male. General study findings and limits: Expanded clones were, on average, more numerous among CD8+ T cells than CD4+.

Per the germline V gene, CDR1 is ENHRY and CDR2 is SYGVKD. The CDR3 contains 13 residues. The source is an adult with an advanced solid tumor such as melanoma, head and neck, liver or kidney cancer. The chain joins TRBV10-3 to TRBJ1-2; D is unclear. The sequencing here drew on CD4+ or CD8+ T cells sorted from blood, taken in a trial of the OX40 agonist ivuxolimab. In DNA, the CDR3 is TGTGCAATCAGTGAGTCGAGGGTCCCTGGCTACACCTTC. Its translation is CAISESRVPGYTF.